These 17 T cell receptor beta chains originate from one sample sequenced in a study of T cells in Graves' hyperthyroidism and ophthalmopathy. It was RNA transcripts that yielded the amplified TCR beta CDR3 regions. The HTBI primer set was used in a first-round RT-PCR of the TCR CDR3. TCRdb redid the calling of the multiplex PCR reads with MiXCR, one entry per CDR3 protein. The table has under 40,000 distinct CDR3 sequences, around 50% seen once; the top ten hold approximately 6.2%. Sequenced sample: blood. Receptor source: a woman aged 45-60 years with Graves' hyperthyroidism that later progressed to Graves' ophthalmopathy.

The rearrangement joins TRBV12-3 or TRBV12-4 to TRBJ1-1, with a tentative D call TRBD1 (6 bases). Trimming left V 3 bases short and J 3 bases short, with 14 bases between. The CDR3 runs to 15 residues. The CDR3 nucleotides are TGTGCCAGCAGTTTCTGGCGGGGGGCTTACACTGAAGCTTTCTTT. Amino acids: CASSFWRGAYTEAFF.

This clonotype was observed many times. The genes are TRBV2 and TRBJ2-5; tentatively, D is TRBD2 (6 bases). Trimming shortened V by 7 bases and J by 1 base, and 13 bases separated the two germline ends. CDR3 length equals 14 residues. Germline CDR1 is SNHLY and CDR2 is FYNNEI. The CDR3 loop is CASKLAVFQETQYF. CDR3 nucleotides: TGTGCCAGCAAACTAGCTGTGTTCCAAGAGACCCAGTACTTC.

In the case of this clonotype: The junction departs from germline at one end; a sequencing error may be responsible. V and J are TRBV7-9 and TRBJ2-5; weak D call: TRBD2 (6 bases). The CDR3 totals 14 residues. Germline lookup yields CDR1 SEHNR and CDR2 FQNEAQ (reference sequence). CDR3: CVSSLVRGIGTQYF. The CDR3 DNA reads TGTGTCAGCAGCTTAGTGCGGGGTATAGGGACCCAGTACTTC.

This clonotype occurred many times. The CDR3 reads CASSPLSTGLFGNSPLHF. CDR3 nucleotides: TGTGCCAGCAGCCCCCTATCAACAGGGTTGTTCGGTAATTCACCCCTCCACTTT. The V gene is TRBV27, the J gene TRBJ1-6; a possible D gene is TRBD1 (6 bases). CDR1 is MNHEY, CDR2 SMNVEV, per germline (reference sequence). This CDR3 has 18 residues. Trimming cost V 6 bases and J 6 bases, with 24 bases left between them.

The rearrangement uses TRBV20-1 and TRBJ2-7, with D possibly being TRBD1 (6 bases). V was trimmed by 4 bases and J by 6 bases, leaving 13 bases between them. The CDR3 has 12 amino acids. Germline V gives CDR1 DFQATT, CDR2 SNEGSKA (reference sequence). The DNA of the CDR3 is TGCAGTGCTACGGGCAGGGGCTCCGAGCAGTACTTC. It codes for CSATGRGSEQYF.

This clonotype appeared many times. The chain is built from TRBV4-1 and TRBJ2-4; the D is unclear. V lost 1 base to trimming and J lost 0 bases, with 7 bases between them. CDR1 is MGHRA, CDR2 YSYEKL, per germline. This CDR3 has 15 amino acids. CDR3 coding DNA: TGCGCCAGCAGCCAAGGACTGCTAGCCAAAAACATTCAGTACTTC. Translated: CASSQGLLAKNIQYF.

In this sample, this clonotype turned up many times. This chain links TRBV6-4 with TRBJ2-3, with D possibly matching TRBD2 (5 bases). CDR1 is MRHNA and CDR2 is SNTAGT in the germline V gene. The CDR3 covers 13 residues. V lost 5 bases, J lost 3 bases, and 9 bases lay in between. In nucleotides, the CDR3 is TGTGCCAGCAGTCTAGCAATTACAGATACGCAGTATTTT. It yields the protein CASSLAITDTQYF.

The chain couples TRBV7-9 to TRBJ2-1, with D hard to call. Germline V gene data show CDR1 as SEHNR and CDR2 as FQNEAQ (reference sequence). Trimming took 4 bases from V and 14 from J, leaving 6 bases between them. The CDR3 contains 9 residues. CDR3 protein: CASSWQEFF. The CDR3 coding sequence is TGTGCCAGCAGCTGGCAGGAGTTCTTC. Complete variable domain (other parts from reference TRBV7-9 and TRBJ2-1): DTGVSQNPRHKITKRGQNVTFRCDPISEHNRLYWYRQTLGQGPEFLTYFQNEAQLEKSRLLSDRFSAERPKGSFSTLEIQRTEQGDSAMYLCASSWQEFFGPGTRLTVL.

This rearrangement joins TRBV24-1 to TRBJ2-7; D remains ambiguous. The CDR3 is 12 residues long. Per the germline V gene, CDR1 is KGHDR and CDR2 is SFDVKD. V was clipped by 3 bases and J by 5 bases, with 7 bases between them. The CDR3 nucleotides read TGTGCCACCAGTGATGATTTCGACGAGCAGTACTTC. Translated: CATSDDFDEQYF.

Ten or more counts support this clonotype. The rearrangement joins TRBV27 to TRBJ1-5, with D possibly matching TRBD1 (6 bases). With 6 bases removed from V and 3 bases from J, the gap between germline ends came to 18 bases. This CDR3 is built from 16 residues. Germline loops: CDR1 MNHEY, CDR2 SMNVEV (reference sequence). The CDR3 spells CASRTRGGGHNQPQHF. The CDR3 coding sequence is TGTGCCAGCAGAACCCGCGGGGGGGGACACAATCAGCCCCAGCATTTT.

By share, this clonotype ranks as medium-sized. V usage is TRBV10-3 and J usage is TRBJ2-7; TRBD1 matches 7 bases. V was pared by 6 bases and J by 1 base, with 6 bases of the junction left unmatched. Germline V gene sequence: CDR1 ENHRY, CDR2 SYGVKD. The CDR3 is made up of 14 amino acids. CDR3 amino acids: CAISDRQGSYEQYF. CDR3 nucleotides: TGTGCCATCAGCGACAGACAGGGTTCCTACGAGCAGTACTTC.

The V gene is TRBV19, the J gene TRBJ1-3; D unclear. Trimming left V 5 bases short and J 0 bases short, with 11 bases between. CDR1 is LNHDA and CDR2 is SQIVND in the germline V gene (reference sequence). This CDR3 is built from 15 residues. CDR3 coding DNA: TGTGCCAGTAGTTACCAGGATCCCTCTGGAAACACCATATATTTT. Protein: CASSYQDPSGNTIYF.

This clonotype showed up many times. The chain is built from TRBV11-2 and TRBJ1-2; D call uncertain. V lost 1 base and J 4 bases, leaving 10 bases between the germline ends. CDR3 size: 14 residues. Germline lookup yields CDR1 SGHAT and CDR2 FQNNGV. The CDR3 DNA reads as TGTGCCAGCAGCTTAGTTAGGTTCCCCTATGGCTACACCTTC. As protein: CASSLVRFPYGYTF.

V gene TRBV14 combines with J gene TRBJ2-1; TRBD1 matches at 10 bases. The V gene end was trimmed by 4 bases and the J gene end by 10 bases; junction bases not matched to a gene: 7. This CDR3 is 14 amino acids long. The V gene's germline CDR1 is SGHDN and CDR2 FVKESK. CDR3 in DNA: TGTGCCAGCAGCCCCCTGGGACAGGGGAGCGAGCAGTTCTTC. Amino acids: CASSPLGQGSEQFF.

In its sample, this clonotype was seen many times. This chain uses TRBV20-1 with TRBJ2-3; D gene unclear. V was pared by 5 bases and J by 6 bases, with 9 bases between. There are 11 residues in the CDR3. The germline gives CDR1 DFQATT, CDR2 SNEGSKA (reference sequence). CDR3 protein: CSAYVDDTQYF. In DNA, the CDR3 is TGCAGTGCTTATGTTGATGATACGCAGTATTTT.

In its sample, this clonotype ranks as medium-sized. This rearrangement joins TRBV2 to TRBJ1-6, with TRBD1 matching over 9 bases. Trimming cost V 6 bases and J 10 bases; bases outside gene matches: 10. The CDR3 sequence is 15 residues long. Germline V gives CDR1 SNHLY, CDR2 FYNNEI. The CDR3 coding sequence is TGTGCCAGCAGCCCGGACAGGGGTCGTCGGTCACCCCTCCACTTT. Amino acid sequence: CASSPDRGRRSPLHF.

This clonotype has at least ten counts. The V and J genes are TRBV5-6 and TRBJ1-4; D unresolved. The ends were cut back, 0 bases at V and 10 bases at J, with 10 bases in the middle. The length of the CDR3 is 13 residues. The germline gives CDR1 SGHDT, CDR2 YYEEEE. The CDR3: CASSLVVRGKLFF. The CDR3, as DNA: TGTGCCAGCAGCTTGGTCGTCAGAGGAAAACTGTTTTTT.